Listed below are T cell receptor beta chains from one sample, sequenced in a study of blood T cell repertoires in COVID-19. TCRdb keeps only in-frame clones here, not all; method: immunoSEQ multiplex PCR. The sample yields around 100,000 clones, more than 70% seen once. Sequenced input: peripheral blood. The receptor set was obtained from a human donor in a cohort sampled during active COVID-19. Both conserved end residues are part of each CDR3. The D gene is left open where the match is weak. Clone sizes are given selectively: once, few, many, or a class where the clone is expanded.

J,D,size,V,CDR3,DNA
TRBJ2-7,TRBD2,-,TRBV6-2/TRBV6-3,CASSPAGEFEQYF,TGTGCCAGCAGTCCAGCGGGAGAGTTCGAGCAGTACTTC
TRBJ2-1,TRBD2,-,TRBV5-4,CASSSTTSGRYEQFF,TGTGCCAGCAGCTCGACGACTAGCGGGAGATATGAGCAGTTCTTC
TRBJ2-7,-,-,TRBV7-2,CASSLGTPYEQYF,TGTGCCAGCAGCTTAGGAACCCCCTACGAGCAGTACTTC
TRBJ2-1,TRBD2,-,TRBV11-2,CASSLVRGGGYNEQFF,TGTGCCAGCAGCTTAGTCCGCGGGGGGGGATACAATGAGCAGTTCTTC
TRBJ1-1,TRBD1,-,TRBV28,CASSRTGTGGLYTEAFF,TGTGCCAGCAGTCGAACCGGGACAGGGGGCCTCTACACTGAAGCTTTCTTT
TRBJ2-5,TRBD1,-,TRBV5-1,CASSLGTDRGLRMTQYF,TGCGCCAGCAGCTTGGGTACGGACAGGGGGCTCCGGATGACCCAGTACTTC
TRBJ1-1,-,-,TRBV6-5,CASSYGEVGGNTEAFF,TGTGCCAGCAGTTACGGGGAGGTTGGGGGGAACACTGAAGCTTTCTTT
TRBJ1-6,TRBD1,few,TRBV6-6,CASSYSPGGIGSPLHF,TGTGCCAGCAGTTACTCCCCAGGGGGCATAGGTTCACCCCTCCACTTT
TRBJ2-1,-,-,TRBV5-4,CASSLLGGSYNEQFF,TGTGCCAGCAGCTTACTTGGCGGCTCCTACAATGAGCAGTTCTTC
TRBJ2-1,TRBD1,-,TRBV19,CASSDPRFTGGPNEQFF,TGTGCCAGTAGTGACCCCCGGTTCACAGGGGGTCCGAATGAGCAGTTCTTC
TRBJ1-2,-,-,TRBV19,CASSPGINYGYTF,TGTGCCAGTAGTCCCGGGATAAACTATGGCTACACCTTC
TRBJ2-6,-,-,TRBV5-1,CASSQGGSGANVLTF,TGCGCCAGCAGCCAGGGGGGCTCTGGGGCCAACGTCCTGACTTTC
TRBJ2-7,-,-,TRBV15,CATSRVSGYEQYF,TGTGCCACCAGCAGAGTGTCGGGGTACGAGCAGTACTTC
TRBJ2-5,-,-,TRBV7-2,CASSLGRGREETQYF,TGTGCCAGCAGCTTAGGGAGGGGACGCGAAGAGACCCAGTACTTC
TRBJ2-2,-,few,TRBV2,CASRVAPTGELFF,TGTGCCAGCAGGGTAGCGCCCACCGGGGAGCTGTTTTTT
TRBJ2-2,TRBD1,-,TRBV5-1,CASRTGMNTGELFF,TGCGCCAGCAGGACAGGGATGAACACCGGGGAGCTGTTTTTT
TRBJ1-5,-,-,TRBV10-3,CAISEGLHQGTQPQHF,TGTGCCATCAGTGAGGGCTTACATCAGGGGACTCAGCCCCAGCATTTT
TRBJ1-5,TRBD1,-,TRBV18,CASSPRQGSYSNQPQHF,TGTGCCAGCTCACCGAGACAGGGATCCTATAGCAATCAGCCCCAGCATTTT
TRBJ2-7,-,-,TRBV27,CASTSSPRVGYEQYF,TGTGCCAGCACCTCATCCCCCAGGGTAGGGTACGAGCAGTACTTC
TRBJ2-1,TRBD2,-,TRBV7-9,CASSLRKAGYNEQFF,TGTGCCAGCAGCTTAAGAAAAGCGGGATACAATGAGCAGTTCTTC
TRBJ1-1,-,-,TRBV10-3,CAISGGPGDTEAFF,TGTGCCATCAGTGGGGGGCCAGGTGACACTGAAGCTTTCTTT
TRBJ1-2,-,-,TRBV20-1,CSSSVSYGYTF,TGCAGTTCCTCAGTAAGCTATGGCTACACCTTC
TRBJ2-7,TRBD2,few,TRBV19,CASSIRGLAGVNEQYF,TGTGCCAGTAGTATAAGGGGACTAGCGGGAGTTAACGAGCAGTACTTC